Shown below are 2 T cell receptor beta chains from a single sample sequenced in a study of response to subunit inactivated influenza vaccine (dated by TCRdb to 2016 to 2019). According to the study, the label for this sample's time point signals: 45 to 50 days after influenza vaccine administration. Library preparation employed RT-PCR. Instrument used: Illumina HiSeq 2500. TCRdb ran its own pipeline on the public reads, namely fastp trimming at Q25 and MiXCR clone calling, and kept in-frame beta chains. Each CDR3 protein gets just one entry, which takes the most common genes and DNA from the rows behind it. Across this sample there are about half a million distinct CDR3 sequences, with roughly 11% seen only once. The ten largest clones represent about an eighth of the sample. The specimen comprised PBMCs from blood, sampled roughly 46 days after vaccination. Every receptor here comes from a man in his fifties or sixties who received an inactivated influenza vaccine. Donor details come from another sample of the same person, matched by shared clones.

This clonotype occurred a few times. The chain has TRBV12-3 or TRBV12-4 and TRBJ2-5; D unclear. This CDR3 spans 14 amino acids. V was shortened by 6 bases and J by 0 bases, with 11 bases between the two germline ends. CDR3 DNA: TGTGCCAGCAGCCCCGGGCGGTACCAAGAGACCCAGTACTTC. It encodes CASSPGRYQETQYF.

Ten or more counts support this clonotype. This chain links TRBV12-3 or TRBV12-4 with TRBJ2-6; D unclear. The V end was cut by 3 bases, the J end by 3 bases, with 6 bases between. The CDR3 is made up of 14 amino acids. CDR3 loop: CASSFFGGANVLTF. As DNA, the CDR3 is TGTGCCAGCAGTTTCTTCGGTGGGGCCAACGTCCTGACTTTC.